Presented here are 4 T cell receptor beta chains from one specimen sequenced in a study of T-cell memory formation after mild COVID-19. TCRdb analysed the 5' RACE reads with MiXCR anew, one entry per CDR3 protein. The repertoire holds hundreds of thousands of distinct CDR3 sequences, with under 20% as singletons. Sequenced input: PBMCs or a T cell subset sorted from them (not recorded which). The origin of the receptors is a man aged 18 to 30 who had mild COVID-19 (a few samples of this study predate the infection). Cell type and time point are not known.

This clonotype turned up a few times. The chain has TRBV7-8 and TRBJ2-1; perhaps TRBD2 as D (5 bases). Per the germline V gene, CDR1 is SGHVS and CDR2 is FQNEAQ. The CDR3 covers 11 residues. Trimming cost V 6 bases and J 8 bases, with 8 bases left between them. The CDR3 spells CASRRVHEQFF. DNA of the CDR3: TGTGCCAGCAGGAGGGTCCATGAGCAGTTCTTC.

This clonotype was detected many times. The V call is TRBV7-9, the J call TRBJ2-3; maybe TRBD2 (5 bases). The CDR3 is made up of 13 amino acids. In germline, CDR1 is SEHNR, CDR2 FQNEAQ (reference sequence). V dropped 7 bases and J dropped 1 base, with 9 bases sitting between them. The CDR3 loop reads CASTPEGTDTQYF. The CDR3 nucleotides read TGTGCCAGCACCCCGGAGGGCACAGATACGCAGTATTTT.

Ten or more counts support this clonotype. The rearrangement uses TRBV6-5 and TRBJ1-4; D might be TRBD1 (6 bases). The CDR3 has 15 residues. CDR1 is MNHEY and CDR2 is SVGAGI in the germline V gene. Trimming cost V 6 bases and J 4 bases, with 15 bases left between them. The CDR3 region has the DNA TGTGCCAGCAGCACCGAGGGCAGGGGTAATGAAAAACTGTTTTTT. This sequence encodes CASSTEGRGNEKLFF.

The CDR3 coding sequence is TGTGCCAGTAGTAATTTGGGGAGCACAGATACGCAGTATTTT. Translation: CASSNLGSTDTQYF. The chain links TRBV19 to TRBJ2-3, with no clear D. CDR3 length: 14 amino acids. V dropped 4 bases and J dropped 0 bases, with 8 bases sitting between them. Germline assignment: CDR1 LNHDA and CDR2 SQIVND (reference sequence).